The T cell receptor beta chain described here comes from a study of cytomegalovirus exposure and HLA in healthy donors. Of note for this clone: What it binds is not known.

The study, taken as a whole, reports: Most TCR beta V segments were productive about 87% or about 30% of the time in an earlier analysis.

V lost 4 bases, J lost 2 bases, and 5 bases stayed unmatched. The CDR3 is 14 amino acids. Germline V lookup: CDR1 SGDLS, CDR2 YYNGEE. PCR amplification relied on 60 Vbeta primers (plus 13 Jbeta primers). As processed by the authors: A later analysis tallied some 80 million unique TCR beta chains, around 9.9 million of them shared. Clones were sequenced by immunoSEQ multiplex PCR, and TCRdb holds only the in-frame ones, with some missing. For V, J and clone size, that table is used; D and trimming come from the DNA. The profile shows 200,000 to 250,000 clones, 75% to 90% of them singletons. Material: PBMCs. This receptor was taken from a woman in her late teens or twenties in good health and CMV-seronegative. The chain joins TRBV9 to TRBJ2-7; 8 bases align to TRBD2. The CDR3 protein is CASSSGTSPYEQYF. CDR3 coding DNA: TGTGCCAGCAGCTCCGGGACTAGTCCCTACGAGCAGTACTTC.